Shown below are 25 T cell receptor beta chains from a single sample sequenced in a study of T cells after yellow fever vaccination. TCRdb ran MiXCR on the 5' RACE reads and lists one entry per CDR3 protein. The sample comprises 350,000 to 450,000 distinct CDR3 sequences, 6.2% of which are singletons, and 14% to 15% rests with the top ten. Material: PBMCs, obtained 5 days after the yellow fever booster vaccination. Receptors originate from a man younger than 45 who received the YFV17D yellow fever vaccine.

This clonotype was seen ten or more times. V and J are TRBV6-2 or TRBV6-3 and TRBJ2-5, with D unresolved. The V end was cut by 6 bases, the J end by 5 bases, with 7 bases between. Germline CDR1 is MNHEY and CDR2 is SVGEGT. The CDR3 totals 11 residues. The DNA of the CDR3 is TGTGCCAGCAGCTCATTCGAGACCCAGTACTTC. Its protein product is CASSSFETQYF.

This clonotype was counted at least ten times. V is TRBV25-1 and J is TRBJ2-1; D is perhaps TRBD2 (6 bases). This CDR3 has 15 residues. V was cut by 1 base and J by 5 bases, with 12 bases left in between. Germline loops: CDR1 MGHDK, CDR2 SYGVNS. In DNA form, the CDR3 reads TGTGCCAGCAGTGAATTAGCTAGCGCAAACAATGAGCAGTTCTTC. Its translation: CASSELASANNEQFF.

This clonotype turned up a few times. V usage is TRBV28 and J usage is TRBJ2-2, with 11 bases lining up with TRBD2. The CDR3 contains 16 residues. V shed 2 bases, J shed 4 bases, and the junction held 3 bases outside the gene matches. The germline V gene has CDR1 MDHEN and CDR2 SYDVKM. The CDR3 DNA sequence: TGTGCCAGCAGTTTAGAGGGGACTAGCGGCACCGGGGAGCTGTTTTTT. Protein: CASSLEGTSGTGELFF.

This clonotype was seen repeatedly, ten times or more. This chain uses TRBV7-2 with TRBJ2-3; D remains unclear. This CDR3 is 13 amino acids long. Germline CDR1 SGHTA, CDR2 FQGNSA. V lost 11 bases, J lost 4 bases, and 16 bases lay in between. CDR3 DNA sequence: TGTGCCGCCGCGCCCCGTCCCCCAGATACGCAGTATTTT. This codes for CAAAPRPPDTQYF.

CDR3 region: CASSLDTNEQYF. DNA for the CDR3: TGTGCCAGCAGCTTGGACACAAACGAGCAGTACTTC. The rearrangement joins TRBV5-4 to TRBJ2-7; D is uncertain. The length of the CDR3 is 12 residues. V lost 0 bases, J lost 5 bases, and 6 bases lay in between. CDR1 is SGHNT, CDR2 YYREEE, per germline (reference sequence).

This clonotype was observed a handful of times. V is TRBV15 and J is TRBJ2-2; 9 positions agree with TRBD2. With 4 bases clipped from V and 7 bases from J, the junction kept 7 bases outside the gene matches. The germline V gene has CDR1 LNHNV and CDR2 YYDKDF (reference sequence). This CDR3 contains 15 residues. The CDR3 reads CATSTVAGAVGELFF. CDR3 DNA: TGTGCCACCAGCACAGTAGCGGGAGCAGTCGGGGAGCTGTTTTTT.

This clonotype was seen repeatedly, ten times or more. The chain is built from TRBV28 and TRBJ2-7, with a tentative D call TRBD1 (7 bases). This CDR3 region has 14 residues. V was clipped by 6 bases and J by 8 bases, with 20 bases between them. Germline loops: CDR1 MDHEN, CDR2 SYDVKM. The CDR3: CASSSPKTGRKQYF. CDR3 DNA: TGTGCCAGCAGCTCACCTAAGACAGGGAGGAAGCAGTACTTC.

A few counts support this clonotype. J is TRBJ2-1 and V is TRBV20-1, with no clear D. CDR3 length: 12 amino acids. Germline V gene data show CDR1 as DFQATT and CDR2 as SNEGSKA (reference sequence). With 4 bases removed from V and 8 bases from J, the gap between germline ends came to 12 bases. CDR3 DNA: TGCAGTGCTACCAGGCAAATAGATGAGCAGTTCTTC. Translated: CSATRQIDEQFF.

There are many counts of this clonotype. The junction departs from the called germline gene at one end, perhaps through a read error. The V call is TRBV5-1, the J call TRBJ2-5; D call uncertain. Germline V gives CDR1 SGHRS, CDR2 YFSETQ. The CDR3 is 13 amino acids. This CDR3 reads CASSLAEQETQYF. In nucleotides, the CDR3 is TGCGCCAGCAGTTTGGCGGAACAAGAGACCCAGTACTTC.

The CDR3 protein is CSARGLAGAVETQYF. The CDR3 DNA sequence: TGCAGTGCTAGGGGACTAGCGGGAGCGGTAGAGACCCAGTACTTC. V and J are TRBV20-1 and TRBJ2-5; 14 bases fit TRBD2. The CDR3 covers 15 residues. Trimming cost V 3 bases and J 4 bases; bases outside gene matches: 4. Germline V gene data show CDR1 as DFQATT and CDR2 as SNEGSKA (reference sequence).

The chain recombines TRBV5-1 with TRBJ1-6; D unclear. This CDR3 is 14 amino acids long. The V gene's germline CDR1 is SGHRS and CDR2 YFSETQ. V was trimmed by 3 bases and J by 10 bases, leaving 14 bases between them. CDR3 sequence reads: CASSSEGLSSPLHF. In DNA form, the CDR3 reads TGCGCCAGCAGCTCTGAAGGGTTGTCATCACCCCTCCACTTT.

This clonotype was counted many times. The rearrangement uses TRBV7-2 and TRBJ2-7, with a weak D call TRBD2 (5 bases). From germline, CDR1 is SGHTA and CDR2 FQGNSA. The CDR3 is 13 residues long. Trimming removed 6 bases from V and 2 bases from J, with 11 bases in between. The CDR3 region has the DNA TGTGCCAGCAGACGGACTCCTACCTACGAGCAGTACTTC. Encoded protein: CASRRTPTYEQYF.

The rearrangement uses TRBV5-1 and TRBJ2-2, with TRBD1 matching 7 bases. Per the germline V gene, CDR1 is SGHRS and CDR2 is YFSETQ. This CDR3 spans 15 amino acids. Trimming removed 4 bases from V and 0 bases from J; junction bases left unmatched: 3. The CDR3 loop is CASSPGGTNTGELFF. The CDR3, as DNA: TGCGCCAGCAGCCCAGGGGGTACGAACACCGGGGAGCTGTTTTTT.

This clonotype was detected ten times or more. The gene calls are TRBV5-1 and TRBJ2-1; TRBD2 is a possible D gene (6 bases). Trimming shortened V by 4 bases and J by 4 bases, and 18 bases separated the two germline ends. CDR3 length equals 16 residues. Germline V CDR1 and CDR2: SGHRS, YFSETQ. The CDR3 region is CASSVELSGLYNEQFF. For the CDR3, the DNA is TGCGCCAGCAGCGTCGAGCTTAGCGGACTTTACAATGAGCAGTTCTTC.

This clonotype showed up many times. CDR3 protein: CASSLDSAEETQYF. The CDR3 region has the DNA TGTGCCAGCAGCTTAGATAGCGCTGAAGAGACCCAGTACTTC. The chain joins TRBV7-2 to TRBJ2-5; D is possibly TRBD2 (5 bases). The germline V gene has CDR1 SGHTA and CDR2 FQGNSA. This CDR3 spans 14 amino acids. V lost 1 base and J 3 bases, leaving 9 bases between the germline ends.

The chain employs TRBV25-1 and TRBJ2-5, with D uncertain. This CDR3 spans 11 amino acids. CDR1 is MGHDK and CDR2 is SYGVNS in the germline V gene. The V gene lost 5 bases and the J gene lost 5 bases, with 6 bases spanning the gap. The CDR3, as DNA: TGTGCCAGCAGTCGAGCTGAGACCCAGTACTTC. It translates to CASSRAETQYF.

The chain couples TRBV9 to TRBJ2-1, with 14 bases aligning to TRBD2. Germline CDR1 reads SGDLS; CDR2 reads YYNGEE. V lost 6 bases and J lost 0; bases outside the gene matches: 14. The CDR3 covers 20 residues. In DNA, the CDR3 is TGTGCCAGCACCGAAAACCCGGGACTAGCGGGGGCAAGCTCCTACAATGAGCAGTTCTTC. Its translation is CASTENPGLAGASSYNEQFF.

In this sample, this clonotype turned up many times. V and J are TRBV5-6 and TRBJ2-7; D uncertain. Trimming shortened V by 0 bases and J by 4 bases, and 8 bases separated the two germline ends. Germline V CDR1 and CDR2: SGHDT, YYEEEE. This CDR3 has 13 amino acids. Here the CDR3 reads CASSLVSAYEQYF. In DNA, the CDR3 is TGTGCCAGCAGCTTGGTGAGCGCATACGAGCAGTACTTC.

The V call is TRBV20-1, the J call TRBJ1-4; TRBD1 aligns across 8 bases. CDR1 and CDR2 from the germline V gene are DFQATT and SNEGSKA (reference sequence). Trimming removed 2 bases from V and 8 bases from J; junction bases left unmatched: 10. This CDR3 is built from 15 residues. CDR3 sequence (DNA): TGCAGTGCTAGACTCCCCGGGACAGGCTACGAAAAACTGTTTTTT. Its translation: CSARLPGTGYEKLFF.

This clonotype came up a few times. The chain's CDR3 is CSVEVGEGPDTQYF. The CDR3, as DNA: TGCAGCGTTGAAGTGGGTGAGGGGCCAGATACGCAGTATTTT. This chain joins TRBV29-1 and TRBJ2-3, with D perhaps matching TRBD1 or TRBD2 (5 bases each). The CDR3 runs 14 residues. Germline V CDR1 and CDR2: SQVTM, ANQGSEA. The germline V and J ends were trimmed by 1 base and 4 bases, with 12 bases remaining between them.

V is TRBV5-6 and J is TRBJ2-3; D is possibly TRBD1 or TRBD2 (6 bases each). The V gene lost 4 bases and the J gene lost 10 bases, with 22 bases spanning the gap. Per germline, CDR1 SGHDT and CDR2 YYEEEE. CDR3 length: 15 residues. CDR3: CASSLGGSTDHPQYF. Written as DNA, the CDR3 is TGTGCCAGCAGCCTGGGGGGCAGTACCGACCACCCGCAGTATTTT.

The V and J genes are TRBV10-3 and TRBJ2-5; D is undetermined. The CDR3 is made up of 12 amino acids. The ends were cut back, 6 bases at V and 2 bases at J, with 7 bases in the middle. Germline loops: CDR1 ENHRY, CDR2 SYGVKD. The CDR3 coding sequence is TGTGCCATCAGCAGCGAACAAGAGACCCAGTACTTC. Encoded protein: CAISSEQETQYF.

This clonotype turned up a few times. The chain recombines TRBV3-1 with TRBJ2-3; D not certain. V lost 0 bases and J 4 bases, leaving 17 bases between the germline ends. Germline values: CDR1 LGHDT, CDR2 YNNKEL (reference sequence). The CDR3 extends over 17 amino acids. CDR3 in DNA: TGTGCCAGCAGCCAAGAAGCGCGTTTCCTGGAGCCAGATACGCAGTATTTT. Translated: CASSQEARFLEPDTQYF.

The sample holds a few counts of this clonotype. For the CDR3, the DNA is TGTGCCAGCAGCCGCCCCGGCAATGAGCAGTTCTTC. It is translated as CASSRPGNEQFF. The V and J genes are TRBV7-2 and TRBJ2-1; D not certain. Trimming removed 5 bases at V and 6 bases at J, with 8 bases between. CDR3 length: 12 amino acids. Germline V CDR1 and CDR2: SGHTA, FQGNSA. The full variable domain, completed using reference TRBV7-2 and TRBJ2-1, is GAGVSQSPSNKVTEKGKDVELRCDPISGHTALYWYRQSLGQGLEFLIYFQGNSAPDKSGLPSDRFSAERTGGSVSTLTIQRTQQEDSAVYLCASSRPGNEQFFGPGTRLTVL.

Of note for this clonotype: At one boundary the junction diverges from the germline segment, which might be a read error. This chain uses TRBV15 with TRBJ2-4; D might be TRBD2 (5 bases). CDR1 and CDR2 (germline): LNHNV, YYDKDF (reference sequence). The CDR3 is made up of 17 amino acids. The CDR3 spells CATSRGALLLAENIQYF. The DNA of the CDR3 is TGTGCCACCAGCAGAGGGGCCTTACTTCTAGCCGAAAACATTCAGTACTTC.